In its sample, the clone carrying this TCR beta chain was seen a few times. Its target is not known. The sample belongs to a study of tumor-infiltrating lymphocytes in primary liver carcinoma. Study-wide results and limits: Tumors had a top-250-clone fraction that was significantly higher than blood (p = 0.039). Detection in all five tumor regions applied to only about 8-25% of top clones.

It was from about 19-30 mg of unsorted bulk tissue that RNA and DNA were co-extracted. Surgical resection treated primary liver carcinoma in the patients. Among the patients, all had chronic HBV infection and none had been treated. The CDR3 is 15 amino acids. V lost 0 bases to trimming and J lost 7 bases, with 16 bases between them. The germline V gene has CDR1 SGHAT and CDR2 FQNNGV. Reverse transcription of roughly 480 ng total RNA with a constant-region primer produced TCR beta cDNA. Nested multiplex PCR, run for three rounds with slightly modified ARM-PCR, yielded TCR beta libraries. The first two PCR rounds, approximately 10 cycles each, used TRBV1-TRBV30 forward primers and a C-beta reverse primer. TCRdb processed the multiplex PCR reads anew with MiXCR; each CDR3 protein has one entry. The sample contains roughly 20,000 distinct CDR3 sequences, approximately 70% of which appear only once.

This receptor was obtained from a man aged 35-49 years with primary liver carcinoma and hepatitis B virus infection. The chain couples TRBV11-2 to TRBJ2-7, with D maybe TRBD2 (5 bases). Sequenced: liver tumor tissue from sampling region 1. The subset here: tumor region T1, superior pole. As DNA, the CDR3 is TGTGCCAGCAGCTTAGAGCCCGGGATCTCTGATGAGCAGTACTTC. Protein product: CASSLEPGISDEQYF.